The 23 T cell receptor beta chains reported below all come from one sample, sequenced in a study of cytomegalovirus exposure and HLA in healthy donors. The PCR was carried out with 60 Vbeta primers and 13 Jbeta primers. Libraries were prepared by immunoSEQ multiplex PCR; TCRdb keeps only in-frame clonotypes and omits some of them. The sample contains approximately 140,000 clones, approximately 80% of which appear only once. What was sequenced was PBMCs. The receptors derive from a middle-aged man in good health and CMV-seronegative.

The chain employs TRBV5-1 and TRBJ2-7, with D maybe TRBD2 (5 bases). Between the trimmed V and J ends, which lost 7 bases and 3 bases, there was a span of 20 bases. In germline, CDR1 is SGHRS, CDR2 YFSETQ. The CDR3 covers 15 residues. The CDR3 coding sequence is TGCGCCAGCCGCGTCTCGGCGGACTCCGACTACGAGCAGTACTTC. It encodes CASRVSADSDYEQYF.

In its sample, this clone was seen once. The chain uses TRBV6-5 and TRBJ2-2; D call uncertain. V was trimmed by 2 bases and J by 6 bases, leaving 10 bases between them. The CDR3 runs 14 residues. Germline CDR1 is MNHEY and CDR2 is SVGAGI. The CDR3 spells CASSYGPGSGELFF. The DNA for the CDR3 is TGTGCCAGCAGTTACGGTCCAGGCTCCGGGGAGCTGTTTTTT.

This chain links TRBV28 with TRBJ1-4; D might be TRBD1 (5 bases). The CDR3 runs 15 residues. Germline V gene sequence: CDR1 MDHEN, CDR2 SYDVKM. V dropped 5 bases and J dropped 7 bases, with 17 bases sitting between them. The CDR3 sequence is CASSPDQGRREKLFF. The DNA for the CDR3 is TGTGCCAGCAGTCCCGACCAGGGAAGACGTGAAAAACTGTTTTTT. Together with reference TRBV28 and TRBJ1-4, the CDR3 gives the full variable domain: DVKVTQSSRYLVKRTGEKVFLECVQDMDHENMFWYRQDPGLGLRLIYFSYDVKMKEKGDIPEGYSVSREKKERFSLILESASTNQTSMYLCASSPDQGRREKLFFGSGTQLSVL.

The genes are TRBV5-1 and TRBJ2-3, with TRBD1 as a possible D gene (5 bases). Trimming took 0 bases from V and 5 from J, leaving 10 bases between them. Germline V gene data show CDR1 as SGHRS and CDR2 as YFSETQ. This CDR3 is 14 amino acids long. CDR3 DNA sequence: TGCGCCAGCAGCTTGGGGCAGGGCCAAGATACGCAGTATTTT. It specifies CASSLGQGQDTQYF.

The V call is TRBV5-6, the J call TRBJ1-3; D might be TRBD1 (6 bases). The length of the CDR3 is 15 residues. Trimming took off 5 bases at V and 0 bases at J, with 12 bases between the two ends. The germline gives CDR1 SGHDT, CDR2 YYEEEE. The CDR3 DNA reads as TGTGCCAGCAGTTATACAGGGTTCTCTGGAAACACCATATATTTT. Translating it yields CASSYTGFSGNTIYF.

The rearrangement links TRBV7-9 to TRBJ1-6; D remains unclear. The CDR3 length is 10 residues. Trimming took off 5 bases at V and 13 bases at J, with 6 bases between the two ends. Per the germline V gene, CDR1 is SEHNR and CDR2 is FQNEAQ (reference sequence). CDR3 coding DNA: TGTGCCAGCAGCCCCCAGCCCCTCCACTTT. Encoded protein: CASSPQPLHF.

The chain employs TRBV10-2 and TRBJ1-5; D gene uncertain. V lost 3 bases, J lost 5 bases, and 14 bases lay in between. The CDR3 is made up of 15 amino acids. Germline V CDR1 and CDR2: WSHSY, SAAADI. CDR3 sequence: CASSDTHRGDQPQHF. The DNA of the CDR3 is TGCGCCAGCAGTGACACCCACCGGGGAGATCAGCCCCAGCATTTT.

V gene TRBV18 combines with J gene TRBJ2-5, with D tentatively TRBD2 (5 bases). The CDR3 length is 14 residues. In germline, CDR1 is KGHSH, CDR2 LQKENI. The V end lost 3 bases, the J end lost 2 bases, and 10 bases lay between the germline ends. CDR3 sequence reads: CASSPQTIQETQYF. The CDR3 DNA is TGTGCCAGCTCACCTCAGACTATTCAAGAGACCCAGTACTTC.

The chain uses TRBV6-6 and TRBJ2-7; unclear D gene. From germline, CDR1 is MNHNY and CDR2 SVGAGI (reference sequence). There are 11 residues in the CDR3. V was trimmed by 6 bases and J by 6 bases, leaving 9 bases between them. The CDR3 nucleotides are TGTGCCAGCAGGGTCTACGGCGAGCAGTACTTC. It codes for CASRVYGEQYF.

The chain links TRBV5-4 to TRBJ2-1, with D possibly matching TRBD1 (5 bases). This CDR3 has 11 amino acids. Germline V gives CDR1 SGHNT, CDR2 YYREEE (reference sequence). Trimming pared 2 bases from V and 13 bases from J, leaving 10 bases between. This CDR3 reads CASSFGQGQFF. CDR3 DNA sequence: TGTGCCAGCAGCTTTGGGCAGGGACAGTTCTTC.

The CDR3: CASSINVRGGNEQFF. In nucleotides, the CDR3 is TGTGCCAGTAGTATAAACGTGAGGGGGGGCAATGAGCAGTTCTTC. This chain connects TRBV19 to TRBJ2-1, with a weak D call TRBD2 (7 bases). V was pared by 2 bases and J by 6 bases, with 14 bases between. The CDR3 sequence is 15 residues long. From germline, CDR1 is LNHDA and CDR2 SQIVND (reference sequence).

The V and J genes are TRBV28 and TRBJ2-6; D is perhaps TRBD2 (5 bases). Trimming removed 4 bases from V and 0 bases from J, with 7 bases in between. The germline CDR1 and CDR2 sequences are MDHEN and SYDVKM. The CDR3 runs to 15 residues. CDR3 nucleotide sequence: TGTGCCAGCAGTTCCACTAGCTCTGGGGCCAACGTCCTGACTTTC. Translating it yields CASSSTSSGANVLTF.

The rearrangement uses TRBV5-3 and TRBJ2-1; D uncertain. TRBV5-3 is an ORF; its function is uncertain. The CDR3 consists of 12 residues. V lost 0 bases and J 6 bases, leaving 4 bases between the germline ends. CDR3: CARSLVCNEQFF. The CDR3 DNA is TGTGCCAGAAGCTTGGTCTGCAATGAGCAGTTCTTC.

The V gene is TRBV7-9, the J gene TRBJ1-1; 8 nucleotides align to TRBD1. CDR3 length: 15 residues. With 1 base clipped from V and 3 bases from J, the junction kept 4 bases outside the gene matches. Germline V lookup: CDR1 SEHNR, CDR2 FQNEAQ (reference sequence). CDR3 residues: CASSLGNRGDTEAFF. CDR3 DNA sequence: TGTGCCAGCAGCTTAGGTAACAGGGGGGACACTGAAGCTTTCTTT.

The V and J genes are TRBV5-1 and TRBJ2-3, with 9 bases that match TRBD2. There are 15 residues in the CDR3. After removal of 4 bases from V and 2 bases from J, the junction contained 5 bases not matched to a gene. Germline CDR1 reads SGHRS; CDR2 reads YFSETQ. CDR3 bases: TGCGCCAGCAGCCCGGGACTAGCCACCACAGATACGCAGTATTTT. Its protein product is CASSPGLATTDTQYF. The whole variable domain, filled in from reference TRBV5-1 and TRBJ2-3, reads KAGVTQTPRYLIKTRGQQVTLSCSPISGHRSVSWYQQTPGQGLQFLFEYFSETQRNKGNFPGRFSGRQFSNSRSEMNVSTLELGDSALYLCASSPGLATTDTQYFGPGTRLTVL.

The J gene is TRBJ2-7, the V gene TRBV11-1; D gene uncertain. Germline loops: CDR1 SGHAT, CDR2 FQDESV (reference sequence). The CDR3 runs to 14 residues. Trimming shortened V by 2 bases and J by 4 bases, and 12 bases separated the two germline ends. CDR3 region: CASSLNPVPYEQYF. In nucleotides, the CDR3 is TGTGCCAGCAGCTTAAACCCGGTCCCATACGAGCAGTACTTC.

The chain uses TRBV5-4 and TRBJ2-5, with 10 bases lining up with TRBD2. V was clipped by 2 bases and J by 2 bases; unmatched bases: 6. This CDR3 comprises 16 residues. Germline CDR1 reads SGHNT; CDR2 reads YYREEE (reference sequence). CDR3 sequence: CASSFFTSGDQETQYF. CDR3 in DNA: TGTGCCAGCAGCTTTTTTACTAGCGGGGATCAAGAGACCCAGTACTTC.

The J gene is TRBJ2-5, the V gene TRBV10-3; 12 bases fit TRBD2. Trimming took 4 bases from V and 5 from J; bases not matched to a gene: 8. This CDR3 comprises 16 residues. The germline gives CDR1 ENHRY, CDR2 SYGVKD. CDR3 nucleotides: TGTGCCATCAGTGGAGGTGCTAGCGGGAGGGGGGAGACCCAGTACTTC. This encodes CAISGGASGRGETQYF.

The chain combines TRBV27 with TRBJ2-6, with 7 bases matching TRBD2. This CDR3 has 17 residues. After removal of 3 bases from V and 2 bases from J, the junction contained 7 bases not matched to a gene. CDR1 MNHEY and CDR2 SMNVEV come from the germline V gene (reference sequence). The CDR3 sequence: CASSFWQGGAGANVLTF. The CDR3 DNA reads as TGTGCCAGCAGTTTTTGGCAGGGAGGGGCTGGGGCCAACGTCCTGACTTTC.

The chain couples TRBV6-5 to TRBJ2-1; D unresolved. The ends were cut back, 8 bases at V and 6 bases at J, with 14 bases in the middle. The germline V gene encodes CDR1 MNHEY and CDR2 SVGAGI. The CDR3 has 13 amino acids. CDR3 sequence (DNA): TGTGCCAGCGGGCAAGCAGCCGGCAATGAGCAGTTCTTC. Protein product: CASGQAAGNEQFF.

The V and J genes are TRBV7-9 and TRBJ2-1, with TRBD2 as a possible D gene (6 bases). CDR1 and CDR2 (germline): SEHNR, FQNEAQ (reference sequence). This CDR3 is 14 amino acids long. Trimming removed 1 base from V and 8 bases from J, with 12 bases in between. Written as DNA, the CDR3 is TGTGCCAGCAGCTTAGACCTCGGGGAGGATGAGCAGTTCTTC. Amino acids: CASSLDLGEDEQFF.

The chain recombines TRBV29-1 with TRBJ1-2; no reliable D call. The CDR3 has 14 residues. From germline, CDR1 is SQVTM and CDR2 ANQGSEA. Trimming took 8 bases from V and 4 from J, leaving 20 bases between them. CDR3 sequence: CSTTLEENLYGYTF. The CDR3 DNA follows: TGCAGCACTACCTTGGAGGAGAACCTCTATGGCTACACCTTC.

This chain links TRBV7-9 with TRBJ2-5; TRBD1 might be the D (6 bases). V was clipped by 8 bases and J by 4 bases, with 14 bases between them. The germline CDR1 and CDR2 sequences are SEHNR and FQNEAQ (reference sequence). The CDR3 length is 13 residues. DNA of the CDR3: TGTGCCAGCGAGACCTGGGGGCCAGAGACCCAGTACTTC. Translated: CASETWGPETQYF.